This T cell receptor beta chain was recovered during a study of blood T cell repertoires in COVID-19. About the study: Acute and convalescent COVID-19 samples came from the United States, Italy and Spain.

This CDR3 spans 15 amino acids. The V gene's germline CDR1 is MNHEY and CDR2 SVGAGI. The V gene end was trimmed by 7 bases and the J gene end by 2 bases; junction bases not matched to a gene: 10. In the original analysis: Quantification of nucleated cells was approximated via reference gene primer amplification. Libraries were prepared by immunoSEQ multiplex PCR; TCRdb keeps only in-frame clonotypes and omits some of them. Clone size and the V and J calls come from that table; the DNA yielded D and trimming. The data hold under 350,000 clones, with about 89% observed a single time. V usage is TRBV6-5 and J usage is TRBJ2-7, with TRBD2 matching over 8 bases. Sequencing was done on a sample of peripheral blood. The source of this sequence is a man between 35 and 55 years old with acute or convalescent COVID-19. The CDR3, as DNA: TGTGCCAGCATCCCCGACTGGCGGGGGGCCTACGAGCAGTACTTC. Amino acid sequence: CASIPDWRGAYEQYF.